This TCR beta chain derives from a study of spatial heterogeneity in lung cancer. Study information: A unique TCR and UMI combination showed up more than ten times in raw reads, on average. Points from the study as a whole: Ubiquitous expanded tumor TCRs showed up in blood more at resection than follow-up.

The sample holds a few counts of this clonotype. Its target is unknown. Time point here: sample taken at primary tumor resection. Unsorted whole RNA of tumor, nontumor lung or frozen PBMC was sequenced. The donor population consisted of some 70 patients with untreated, early-stage non-small cell lung cancer. Germline V lookup: CDR1 DFQATT, CDR2 SNEGSKA (reference sequence). V was pared by 3 bases and J by 7 bases, with 12 bases between. This CDR3 region has 13 residues. All TCR cDNA molecules were individually tagged with a unique molecular identifier. A single record per CDR3 protein comes from TCRdb applying MiXCR to the 5' RACE reads. The data hold over 75,000 distinct CDR3 sequences, with 15% to 25% observed a single time.

Source: PBMCs, taken at surgery. The origin of this receptor is a male donor with early-stage non-small cell lung cancer. This chain uses TRBV20-1 with TRBJ1-4, with D hard to call. The CDR3 here is CSASRLGTEKLFF. CDR3 DNA sequence: TGCAGTGCTAGTAGACTTGGAACTGAAAAACTGTTTTTT.